A single sample gave rise to the 10 T cell receptor beta chains below, sequenced in a study of T cells after yellow fever vaccination. TCRdb reprocessed the 5' RACE reads via MiXCR and lists one record per CDR3 protein. The sample holds roughly 62,000 distinct CDR3 sequences; more than 5.5% are singletons and the top ten take approximately 41%. Source: CD8+ T cells sorted from PBMCs, taken on the day of the first yellow fever vaccination. The receptors were sampled from a young man who received the YFV17D yellow fever vaccine.

This clonotype was seen repeatedly, ten times or more. The chain is built from TRBV7-8 and TRBJ2-1, with D hard to call. The CDR3 covers 15 residues. Germline assignment: CDR1 SGHVS and CDR2 FQNEAQ. Deletions cut 5 bases from V and 0 bases from J, with 11 bases between. The CDR3 reads CASSPRIGSYNEQFF. The CDR3 DNA reads as TGTGCCAGCAGCCCTCGTATTGGCTCCTACAATGAGCAGTTCTTC.

This clonotype was counted only a few times. The CDR3 region is CASTTLAGGPTDTQYF. Written as DNA, the CDR3 is TGTGCCAGTACCACACTAGCGGGGGGCCCCACAGATACGCAGTATTTT. This chain joins TRBV19 and TRBJ2-3, with 12 bases fitting TRBD2. The germline CDR1 and CDR2 sequences are LNHDA and SQIVND (reference sequence). The V segment lost 7 bases and the J segment 2 bases; nucleotides outside the gene matches: 7. This CDR3 region has 16 residues.

The chain is built from TRBV7-9 and TRBJ2-1; D possibly corresponds to TRBD2 (6 bases). V was clipped by 3 bases and J by 0 bases, with 9 bases between them. CDR1 and CDR2 (germline): SEHNR, FQNEAQ (reference sequence). The CDR3 covers 15 residues. The CDR3 protein is CASSFGRSSYNEQFF. The CDR3 coding sequence is TGTGCCAGCAGCTTTGGGAGGAGCTCCTACAATGAGCAGTTCTTC. Full variable domain (rest looked up from reference TRBV7-9 and TRBJ2-1): DTGVSQNPRHKITKRGQNVTFRCDPISEHNRLYWYRQTLGQGPEFLTYFQNEAQLEKSRLLSDRFSAERPKGSFSTLEIQRTEQGDSAMYLCASSFGRSSYNEQFFGPGTRLTVL.

As for this clonotype: A much larger clone sits a single nucleotide away, making a read error possible. The CDR3: CASSEQGASIEAFF. CDR3 nucleotide sequence: TGTGCCAGCAGTGAACAGGGTGCTAGCATTGAAGCTTTCTTT. The chain couples TRBV2 to TRBJ1-1; possibly TRBD1 for D (5 bases). The CDR3 consists of 14 residues. CDR1 is SNHLY and CDR2 is FYNNEI in the germline V gene. V gave up 2 bases and J gave up 7 bases, with 14 bases separating them.

J is TRBJ1-1 and V is TRBV13; tentative D call: TRBD1 (5 bases). The CDR3 has 14 amino acids. Trimming shortened V by 6 bases and J by 0 bases, and 11 bases separated the two germline ends. Germline-derived CDR1 and CDR2 are PRHDT and FYEKMQ (reference sequence). This chain's CDR3 is CASSSDSVNTEAFF. The CDR3 DNA follows: TGTGCCAGCAGTTCAGACAGCGTGAACACTGAAGCTTTCTTT.

CDR3 amino acids: CASSSYRAQYF. In DNA, the CDR3 is TGCGCCAGCAGCTCATACCGGGCGCAGTATTTT. The rearrangement joins TRBV5-1 to TRBJ2-3; D is undetermined. This CDR3 has 11 residues. The V gene's germline CDR1 is SGHRS and CDR2 YFSETQ. V was clipped by 3 bases and J by 10 bases, with 9 bases between them. The variable domain in full, with the rest retrieved from reference TRBV5-1 and TRBJ2-3, is KAGVTQTPRYLIKTRGQQVTLSCSPISGHRSVSWYQQTPGQGLQFLFEYFSETQRNKGNFPGRFSGRQFSNSRSEMNVSTLELGDSALYLCASSSYRAQYFGPGTRLTVL.

This clonotype was observed a handful of times. The chain uses TRBV4-3 and TRBJ2-3, with D perhaps TRBD1 or TRBD2 (6 bases each). V lost 1 base to trimming and J lost 0 bases, with 8 bases between them. The CDR3 consists of 15 residues. Germline-derived CDR1 and CDR2 are LGHNA and YSLEER. CDR3 amino acids: CASSQAGASTDTQYF. In DNA form, the CDR3 reads TGCGCCAGCAGCCAAGCGGGGGCTAGCACAGATACGCAGTATTTT.

This clonotype has a handful of counts. J is TRBJ1-1 and V is TRBV7-8; TRBD1 aligns across 7 bases. V lost 3 bases, J lost 1 base, and 8 bases stayed unmatched. Looked up from germline, CDR1 is SGHVS and CDR2 is FQNEAQ. The CDR3 is 16 amino acids. In nucleotides, the CDR3 is TGTGCCAGCAGCTTTTTTACCGGGACAGCGAACACTGAAGCTTTCTTT. Encoded protein: CASSFFTGTANTEAFF.

The chain employs TRBV11-2 and TRBJ2-1; no reliable D call. Trimming shortened V by 5 bases and J by 8 bases, and 7 bases separated the two germline ends. CDR1 SGHAT and CDR2 FQNNGV come from the germline V gene. The CDR3 runs to 11 residues. The CDR3 loop is CASSARDEQFF. In nucleotides, the CDR3 is TGTGCCAGCAGCGCAAGAGATGAGCAGTTCTTC. Supplemented by reference TRBV11-2 and TRBJ2-1, the full variable domain reads EAGVAQSPRYKIIEKRQSVAFWCNPISGHATLYWYQQILGQGPKLLIQFQNNGVVDDSQLPKDRFSAERLKGVDSTLKIQPAKLEDSAVYLCASSARDEQFFGPGTRLTVL.

This clonotype was picked up many times. The rearrangement uses TRBV29-1 and TRBJ2-5, with a tentative D call TRBD2 (7 bases). The V gene's germline CDR1 is SQVTM and CDR2 ANQGSEA. The CDR3 extends over 14 amino acids. V was clipped by 3 bases and J by 3 bases, with 14 bases between them. CDR3 amino acids: CSVEEGGWKETQYF. The CDR3, as DNA: TGCAGCGTTGAGGAGGGGGGGTGGAAAGAGACCCAGTACTTC. The whole variable domain, filled in from reference TRBV29-1 and TRBJ2-5, reads SAVISQKPSRDICQRGTSLTIQCQVDSQVTMMFWYRQQPGQSLTLIATANQGSEATYESGFVIDKFPISRPNLTFSTLTVSNMSPEDSSIYLCSVEEGGWKETQYFGPGTRLLVL.